Presented here are 31 T cell receptor beta chains from one specimen sequenced in a study of blood T cell repertoires in COVID-19. The repertoire was sequenced with immunoSEQ multiplex PCR; TCRdb's copy has only in-frame clones and lacks some. The table lists about 120,000 clones, around 89% of them singletons. The material sequenced was peripheral blood. The receptors stem from a human donor with acute or convalescent COVID-19. The donor label of this sample is uncertain.

This clone was seen a single time. This rearrangement joins TRBV28 to TRBJ1-5, with D unclear. The V end lost 4 bases, the J end lost 14 bases, and 15 bases lay between the germline ends. The CDR3 contains 12 residues. Germline V lookup: CDR1 MDHEN, CDR2 SYDVKM. The CDR3 DNA sequence: TGTGCCAGCAGTTCTTCATCAGGCAAAAAGCATTTT. It translates to CASSSSSGKKHF. The variable domain in full, completed from reference TRBV28 and TRBJ1-5, reads DVKVTQSSRYLVKRTGEKVFLECVQDMDHENMFWYRQDPGLGLRLIYFSYDVKMKEKGDIPEGYSVSREKKERFSLILESASTNQTSMYLCASSSSSGKKHFGDGTRLSIL.

The CDR3 loop is CASTLAGVGDEQYF. The CDR3 nucleotides read TGTGCCAGTACCCTAGCGGGAGTTGGCGACGAGCAGTACTTC. The genes are TRBV7-8 and TRBJ2-7; 10 nucleotides agree with TRBD2. CDR1 SGHVS and CDR2 FQNEAQ come from the germline V gene. The CDR3 has 14 residues. With V trimmed by 9 bases and J by 5 bases, 10 bases remained unmatched. The variable domain in full, completed from reference TRBV7-8 and TRBJ2-7, reads GAGVSQSPRYKVAKRGQDVALRCDPISGHVSLFWYQQALGQGPEFLTYFQNEAQLDKSGLPSDRFFAERPEGSVSTLKIQRTQQEDSAVYLCASTLAGVGDEQYFGPGTRLTVT.

Relative to its sample, this clone is medium-sized (0.01 to 0.1%). This chain links TRBV7-2 with TRBJ1-5, with D maybe TRBD1 (5 bases). The CDR3 has 14 amino acids. Germline V lookup: CDR1 SGHTA, CDR2 FQGNSA. V was clipped by 5 bases and J by 3 bases, with 11 bases between them. CDR3 in DNA: TGTGCCAGCAGCGTGGGGCTCCCCAATCAGCCCCAGCATTTT. It yields the protein CASSVGLPNQPQHF.

The CDR3 spells CASRFNDRDYQPQHF. The CDR3 DNA reads as TGTGCCAGCAGATTCAATGACAGGGACTATCAGCCCCAGCATTTT. The V gene is TRBV6-5, the J gene TRBJ1-5; 7 positions match TRBD1. CDR1 MNHEY and CDR2 SVGAGI come from the germline V gene. The CDR3 has 15 amino acids. The J segment lost 5 bases and the V segment lost 6 bases, leaving 10 bases of the junction unmatched.

This chain uses TRBV6-2 or TRBV6-3 with TRBJ2-5; 13 positions agree with TRBD2. This CDR3 is 19 amino acids long. From germline, CDR1 is MNHEY and CDR2 SVGEGT. The trim removed 2 bases at V and 5 bases at J, leaving 14 bases unmatched. The CDR3 loop is CASSYRGLAGAQAPETQYF. CDR3 in DNA: TGTGCCAGCAGTTACCGCGGACTAGCGGGGGCACAGGCGCCGGAGACCCAGTACTTC.

This clone was seen a single time. The chain recombines TRBV3-1 (or the pseudogene TRBV3-2) with TRBJ2-3, with 9 bases identical to TRBD2. V was pared by 1 base and J by 11 bases, with 4 bases of the junction left unmatched. CDR3 length: 13 amino acids. Germline V gene lookup returns CDR1 LGHDT and CDR2 YNNKEL (reference sequence). In nucleotides, the CDR3 is TGTGCCAGCAGCCAAGGCGCGGGGGGGAGGCAGTATTTT. It yields the protein CASSQGAGGRQYF.

The chain has TRBV7-8 and TRBJ1-1; 8 bases are a match to TRBD1. The V segment lost 5 bases and the J segment 1 base; nucleotides outside the gene matches: 6. The CDR3 sequence is 15 residues long. Germline-derived CDR1 and CDR2 are SGHVS and FQNEAQ. CDR3 sequence reads: CASSTQGTGNTEAFF. DNA of the CDR3: TGTGCCAGCAGCACTCAAGGGACAGGGAACACTGAAGCTTTCTTT. The full variable domain, in which reference TRBV7-8 and TRBJ1-1 provide the parts outside the CDR3, is GAGVSQSPRYKVAKRGQDVALRCDPISGHVSLFWYQQALGQGPEFLTYFQNEAQLDKSGLPSDRFFAERPEGSVSTLKIQRTQQEDSAVYLCASSTQGTGNTEAFFGQGTRLTVV.

The chain is built from TRBV3-1 (or the pseudogene TRBV3-2) and TRBJ1-2; a weak D match, TRBD1 (6 bases). This CDR3 is built from 16 residues. Trimming took off 1 base at V and 4 bases at J, with 16 bases between the two ends. Germline V gene data show CDR1 as LGHDT and CDR2 as YNNKEL (reference sequence). The CDR3 nucleotides are TGTGCCAGCAGCCAAGCCCCGGGACAAACGGGCTATGGCTACACCTTC. It yields the protein CASSQAPGQTGYGYTF.

The V and J genes are TRBV27 and TRBJ1-1; tentative D call: TRBD1 (5 bases). The germline V and J ends were trimmed by 3 bases and 0 bases, with 17 bases remaining between them. The CDR3 spans 17 residues. The germline V gene has CDR1 MNHEY and CDR2 SMNVEV (reference sequence). The CDR3 sequence is CASSFRYRQGMNTEAFF. Here the CDR3 DNA reads TGTGCCAGCAGTTTTAGGTATAGGCAGGGTATGAACACTGAAGCTTTCTTT.

The rearrangement uses TRBV9 and TRBJ2-4; TRBD1 might be the D (5 bases). The germline V gene encodes CDR1 SGDLS and CDR2 YYNGEE. The V end was cut by 6 bases, the J end by 2 bases, with 15 bases between. The CDR3 sequence is 15 residues long. For the CDR3, the DNA is TGTGCCAGCAACAACGTGGACAAGTCCAAAAACATTCAGTACTTC. This sequence encodes CASNNVDKSKNIQYF. Filled out from reference TRBV9 and TRBJ2-4, the complete variable domain reads DSGVTQTPKHLITATGQRVTLRCSPRSGDLSVYWYQQSLDQGLQFLIQYYNGEERAKGNILERFSAQQFPDLHSELNLSSLELGDSALYFCASNNVDKSKNIQYFGAGTRLSVL.

The chain couples TRBV3-1 (or the pseudogene TRBV3-2) to TRBJ2-5; 7 nucleotides line up with TRBD1. Trimming cost V 3 bases and J 3 bases; bases outside gene matches: 1. Per germline, CDR1 LGHDT and CDR2 YNNKEL (reference sequence). This CDR3 comprises 13 residues. In DNA, the CDR3 is TGTGCCAGCAGCCATGACAGGGAAGAGACCCAGTACTTC. It is translated as CASSHDREETQYF.

This chain links TRBV15 with TRBJ1-1, with D tentatively TRBD1 (5 bases). The CDR3 extends over 19 amino acids. The V end lost 1 base, the J end lost 11 bases, and 32 bases lay between the germline ends. Germline V lookup: CDR1 LNHNV, CDR2 YYDKDF (reference sequence). The CDR3 DNA follows: TGTGCCACCAGCAGAGTAAAGGCTCAAGGGCAGGGCGGCTTTCCAGGGGCTTTCTTT. Its translation is CATSRVKAQGQGGFPGAFF.

The J gene is TRBJ2-4, the V gene TRBV12-5, with TRBD2 matching 11 bases. The V gene's germline CDR1 is LGHNT and CDR2 FRNRAP. CDR3 length: 16 residues. Unmatched junction bases numbered 1, after V lost 1 base and J lost 2 bases. The CDR3 here is CASGLASGGTKNIQYF. The CDR3, as DNA: TGTGCTAGTGGTTTGGCTAGCGGGGGGACCAAAAACATTCAGTACTTC.

This clone was found a few times. This chain uses TRBV4-2 with TRBJ2-1; 13 bases are a match to TRBD2. CDR3 length: 16 residues. Germline lookup yields CDR1 LGHNA and CDR2 YNFKEQ. With 0 bases clipped from V and 5 bases from J, the junction kept 1 base outside the gene matches. The CDR3 reads CASSQDGTSGDNEQFF. The DNA for the CDR3 is TGTGCCAGCAGCCAAGACGGGACTAGCGGGGACAATGAGCAGTTCTTC.

This clone was seen a few times. The chain is built from TRBV5-1 and TRBJ1-1; weak D call: TRBD1 (6 bases). This CDR3 contains 16 residues. The germline V and J ends were trimmed by 0 bases and 1 base, with 13 bases remaining between them. Germline loops: CDR1 SGHRS, CDR2 YFSETQ. Here the CDR3 reads CASSLVVDSRNTEAFF. CDR3 bases: TGCGCCAGCAGCTTGGTGGTGGACAGCAGGAACACTGAAGCTTTCTTT.

The rearrangement links TRBV6-5 to TRBJ1-1; D perhaps matches TRBD1 (5 bases). V dropped 6 bases and J dropped 8 bases, with 10 bases sitting between them. The CDR3 spans 11 residues. Germline V gene lookup returns CDR1 MNHEY and CDR2 SVGAGI. The CDR3 DNA sequence: TGTGCCAGCAGATCTCGGACAGAAGCTTTCTTT. It is translated as CASRSRTEAFF.

The DNA for the CDR3 is TGTGCCAGCAGGTCCGGGATTAACTATGGCTACACCTTC. Its protein product is CASRSGINYGYTF. The gene calls are TRBV28 and TRBJ1-2; D not certain. The ends were cut back, 6 bases at V and 1 base at J, with 9 bases in the middle. From germline, CDR1 is MDHEN and CDR2 SYDVKM. The CDR3 length is 13 residues.

This clone appeared a single time. This rearrangement joins TRBV18 to TRBJ1-3, with 9 positions matching TRBD1. CDR1 and CDR2 from the germline V gene are KGHSH and LQKENI. The CDR3 extends over 17 amino acids. J gave up 0 bases and V 4 bases, and 7 bases lay outside the gene matches. CDR3 in DNA: TGTGCCAGCTCACTCGGGACAGGGCTTCTCTCTGGAAACACCATATATTTT. It codes for CASSLGTGLLSGNTIYF.

This sequence joins TRBV28 and TRBJ1-5, with D possibly matching TRBD1 (6 bases). V was pared by 8 bases and J by 2 bases, with 10 bases between. There are 13 residues in the CDR3. In germline, CDR1 is MDHEN, CDR2 SYDVKM. As DNA, the CDR3 is TGTGCCAGCGGGGGCGCGGGCAATCAGCCCCAGCATTTT. It is translated as CASGGAGNQPQHF.

J is TRBJ1-5 and V is TRBV7-9, with D perhaps matching TRBD1 (5 bases). V was shortened by 0 bases and J by 2 bases, with 11 bases between the two germline ends. Germline V gene data show CDR1 as SEHNR and CDR2 as FQNEAQ (reference sequence). This CDR3 contains 16 residues. The CDR3 loop reads CASSLAGGRGNQPQHF. CDR3 DNA: TGTGCCAGCAGCTTAGCTGGGGGGAGAGGCAATCAGCCCCAGCATTTT. Full variable domain (remainder filled in from reference TRBV7-9 and TRBJ1-5): DTGVSQNPRHKITKRGQNVTFRCDPISEHNRLYWYRQTLGQGPEFLTYFQNEAQLEKSRLLSDRFSAERPKGSFSTLEIQRTEQGDSAMYLCASSLAGGRGNQPQHFGDGTRLSIL.

The chain carries TRBV5-4 and TRBJ2-7; 8 bases line up with TRBD1. The CDR3 length is 17 residues. Trimming took 2 bases from V and 1 from J; bases not matched to a gene: 11. Germline loops: CDR1 SGHNT, CDR2 YYREEE (reference sequence). CDR3: CASSFGQGAGRSYEQYF. CDR3 nucleotides: TGTGCCAGCAGCTTCGGGCAGGGGGCGGGAAGGTCCTACGAGCAGTACTTC.

The V gene is TRBV29-1, the J gene TRBJ1-4, with D possibly being TRBD1 (6 bases). V lost 3 bases and J 8 bases, leaving 13 bases between the germline ends. CDR3 size: 13 residues. Per the germline V gene, CDR1 is SQVTM and CDR2 is ANQGSEA. The CDR3 sequence is CSVDEGDGEKLFF. For the CDR3, the DNA is TGCAGCGTTGATGAGGGGGACGGAGAAAAACTGTTTTTT.

The chain links TRBV27 to TRBJ1-2; 12 positions agree with TRBD1. Germline V gives CDR1 MNHEY, CDR2 SMNVEV (reference sequence). Losses at the gene ends were 5 bases for V and 7 bases for J; bases not matched to a gene: 5. The CDR3 has 14 residues. CDR3 sequence: CASSPGQGARGYTF. The CDR3 region has the DNA TGTGCCAGCAGTCCGGGACAGGGGGCGCGTGGCTACACCTTC.

This chain connects TRBV20-1 to TRBJ1-1, with unresolved D. V was shortened by 6 bases and J by 11 bases, with 16 bases between the two germline ends. Germline V gives CDR1 DFQATT, CDR2 SNEGSKA (reference sequence). This CDR3 region has 11 residues. CDR3 residues: CSATNAVYAFF. In DNA form, the CDR3 reads TGCAGTGCCACAAACGCAGTTTACGCTTTCTTT.

The chain links TRBV7-9 to TRBJ1-1, with TRBD1 as a possible D gene (6 bases). CDR1 and CDR2 from the germline V gene are SEHNR and FQNEAQ (reference sequence). The ends were cut back, 10 bases at V and 0 bases at J, with 9 bases in the middle. The length of the CDR3 is 12 residues. For the CDR3, the DNA is TGTGCCATCCAGGGGATGAACACTGAAGCTTTCTTT. It yields the protein CAIQGMNTEAFF.

This clone was seen only once. This chain joins TRBV15 and TRBJ2-7; 14 nucleotides match TRBD2. The CDR3 runs 19 residues. Germline CDR1 and CDR2: LNHNV and YYDKDF (reference sequence). Unmatched junction bases numbered 12, after V lost 0 bases and J lost 5 bases. Here the CDR3 DNA reads TGTGCCACCAGCAGAGAAAACCTGGGACTAGCGGGAGAGAGGAACGAGCAGTACTTC. Its translation is CATSRENLGLAGERNEQYF.

The chain links TRBV28 to TRBJ1-3, with D uncertain. Trimming took 3 bases from V and 0 from J, leaving 9 bases between them. Germline V gives CDR1 MDHEN, CDR2 SYDVKM. This CDR3 has 15 residues. The chain's CDR3 is CASSLGVTSGNTIYF. CDR3 bases: TGTGCCAGCAGTTTGGGAGTAACCTCTGGAAACACCATATATTTT.

This chain connects TRBV7-9 to TRBJ2-1; TRBD1 is a possible D gene (5 bases). The V gene's germline CDR1 is SEHNR and CDR2 FQNEAQ (reference sequence). The CDR3 totals 16 residues. Trimming stripped 4 bases from V and 7 bases from J, with 20 bases between. The CDR3 DNA reads TGTGCCAGCAGCTCCACCTCGGGTGGCAGGGATAATGAGCAGTTCTTC. It translates to CASSSTSGGRDNEQFF.

The chain combines TRBV19 with TRBJ1-1; D possibly corresponds to TRBD1 (6 bases). Germline V lookup: CDR1 LNHDA, CDR2 SQIVND (reference sequence). The CDR3 contains 15 residues. Trimming removed 4 bases from V and 7 bases from J, with 19 bases in between. In DNA, the CDR3 is TGTGCCAGTAGTACAGACGGGACACACGTAAGTGAAGCTTTCTTT. Amino acids: CASSTDGTHVSEAFF. Based on the CDR3 plus reference TRBV19 and TRBJ1-1, the full variable domain is DGGITQSPKYLFRKEGQNVTLSCEQNLNHDAMYWYRQDPGQGLRLIYYSQIVNDFQKGDIAEGYSVSREKKESFPLTVTSAQKNPTAFYLCASSTDGTHVSEAFFGQGTRLTVV.

This sequence joins TRBV19 and TRBJ1-1; D is uncertain. The CDR3 runs 14 residues. V was pared by 1 base and J by 3 bases, with 9 bases between. CDR1 is LNHDA, CDR2 SQIVND, per germline (reference sequence). The CDR3 coding sequence is TGTGCCAGTAGTATAGGAGTCGTGGACACTGAAGCTTTCTTT. It encodes CASSIGVVDTEAFF.

The genes are TRBV19 and TRBJ1-5, with a possible D match to TRBD1 (6 bases). Trimming left V 7 bases short and J 5 bases short, with 15 bases between. From germline, CDR1 is LNHDA and CDR2 SQIVND (reference sequence). The length of the CDR3 is 14 residues. CDR3 sequence (DNA): TGTGCCAGTAAAGAGGCGGGGGCCCATCAGCCCCAGCATTTT. Translated, it gives CASKEAGAHQPQHF.